This TCR beta chain comes out of a study of long-term antiretroviral therapy in people with HIV. Overall study context: Of all samples, the earliest predate the 2015 immediate-ART recommendation by about a decade.

This clone was seen a single time. The target antigen is unknown. Study conclusions and caveats: CDR3 length ranges were narrower in HIV repertoires than in controls. Relative to transplant donor controls, diversity remained lower despite increasing after ART. Records did not include ART adherence, viral resistance or therapy changes.

Researchers ran immunoSEQ v3.0 at survey level. Only in-frame clones appear in the TCRdb table, and some are missing; sequencing was by immunoSEQ multiplex PCR. The sample yields over 20,000 clones, 70% to 90% seen once. Per the germline V gene, CDR1 is MNHEY and CDR2 is SVGAGI. V lost 5 bases and J 7 bases, leaving 12 bases between the germline ends. CDR3 length: 13 residues. Specimen: unsorted PBMCs, collected 1.6 years after starting antiretroviral therapy. This chain uses TRBV6-5 with TRBJ1-5; D is possibly TRBD1 (5 bases). The sequence came from a man aged 40-55 years with HIV. The CDR3 nucleotides are TGTGCCAGCAGTACAGGTCCCCGACAGCCCCAGCATTTT. As protein: CASSTGPRQPQHF.